The 5 T cell receptor beta chains given below trace back to one sample, sequenced in a study of OX40 agonist ivuxolimab in advanced cancers. The library came from the immunoSEQ multiplex PCR assay. This is the immuneACCESS table as TCRdb keeps it, with only in-frame sequences that have V and J called. A part of the clones is gone; compared with another copy, unresolved V genes explain less than half, and the rest is unexplained. This sample gives about 69,000 clones in total; approximately 90% of them show up just once. 0.25% to 0.3% of the sample is taken by the ten largest. Sequencing used CD4+ or CD8+ T cells sorted from blood, obtained in a trial of the OX40 agonist ivuxolimab. Every receptor here comes from an adult with an advanced solid tumor such as melanoma, head and neck, liver or kidney cancer.

The rearrangement uses TRBV29-1 and TRBJ1-2, with unresolved D. V shed 3 bases and J shed 2 bases, with 7 bases lying between them. This CDR3 region has 12 residues. Germline-derived CDR1 and CDR2 are SQVTM and ANQGSEA. DNA for the CDR3: TGCAGCGTTGACTCGGGAAACTATGGCTACACCTTC. Its translation is CSVDSGNYGYTF. Looking up the rest from reference TRBV29-1 and TRBJ1-2 gives the full variable domain: SAVISQKPSRDICQRGTSLTIQCQVDSQVTMMFWYRQQPGQSLTLIATANQGSEATYESGFVIDKFPISRPNLTFSTLTVSNMSPEDSSIYLCSVDSGNYGYTFGSGTRLTVV.

The chain recombines TRBV5-1 with TRBJ2-1; tentatively, D is TRBD2 (6 bases). Deletions cut 4 bases from V and 3 bases from J, with 23 bases between. CDR3 length equals 18 residues. Germline V gene data show CDR1 as SGHRS and CDR2 as YFSETQ. CDR3 in amino acids: CASSGARDGEKFYNEQFF. CDR3 in DNA: TGCGCCAGCAGCGGGGCGCGGGACGGTGAAAAATTCTACAATGAGCAGTTCTTC.

The chain is built from TRBV6-5 and TRBJ2-2; the D is unclear. Germline V gene data show CDR1 as MNHEY and CDR2 as SVGAGI. The V gene lost 6 bases and the J gene lost 2 bases, with 10 bases spanning the gap. The CDR3 runs 14 residues. CDR3 in amino acids: CASRLSANTGELFF. DNA of the CDR3: TGTGCCAGCAGGTTGAGCGCAAACACCGGGGAGCTGTTTTTT.

The genes are TRBV28 and TRBJ2-2; 9 bases agree with TRBD1. Germline CDR1 and CDR2: MDHEN and SYDVKM. CDR3 size: 13 residues. J lost 8 bases, V lost 4 bases, and 2 bases had no gene match. The CDR3 bases are TGTGCCAGCAGTTGGGACAGGGCTGGGGAGCTGTTTTTT. It codes for CASSWDRAGELFF.

The table lists this clone with a count of one. The chain carries TRBV5-4 and TRBJ2-6; no reliable D call. The V end was cut by 2 bases, the J end by 0 bases, with 6 bases between. Germline V gene lookup returns CDR1 SGHNT and CDR2 YYREEE (reference sequence). This CDR3 is built from 15 residues. The CDR3 here is CASSFVGSGANVLTF. The CDR3 nucleotides read TGTGCCAGCAGCTTTGTTGGCTCTGGGGCCAACGTCCTGACTTTC.